These 32 T cell receptor beta chains were sequenced from one sample in a study of cytotoxic CD8 clonotypes in ibrutinib-treated CLL. TCRdb's table, derived via immunoSEQ multiplex PCR, lists solely in-frame clones and lacks some. Found here are 200,000 to 250,000 clones, around 70% of them singletons; the top ten hold 15%. This material consisted of PBMCs, taken after 24 months of ibrutinib treatment. These TCRs come from a human donor with chronic lymphocytic leukemia.

The CDR3 protein is CASSISSGRSYEQYF. The CDR3 DNA sequence: TGTGCCAGCAGTATCTCTAGCGGGAGGTCCTACGAGCAGTACTTC. This chain connects TRBV6-5 to TRBJ2-7; 11 bases agree with TRBD2. The V gene's germline CDR1 is MNHEY and CDR2 SVGAGI. The CDR3 loop spans 15 amino acids. Trimming at V came to 5 bases and at J to 1 base, leaving 4 bases not matched to a gene.

V gene TRBV5-1 combines with J gene TRBJ2-1; weak D call: TRBD2 (6 bases). V was clipped by 5 bases and J by 9 bases, with 21 bases between them. The CDR3 contains 15 residues. CDR1 SGHRS and CDR2 YFSETQ come from the germline V gene. The DNA of the CDR3 is TGCGCCAGCAGACCGGGGACCGGAGTCGGGAGTGAGCAGTTCTTC. Translation gives CASRPGTGVGSEQFF.

The chain carries TRBV7-3 and TRBJ2-1; D is undetermined. The germline V gene encodes CDR1 SGHTA and CDR2 FQGTGA. V lost 3 bases to trimming and J lost 9 bases, with 12 bases between them. The CDR3 extends over 13 amino acids. CDR3 nucleotides: TGTGCCAGCAGCTTCGCGTCGGTGGGTGAGCAGTTCTTC. Its translation is CASSFASVGEQFF. Using reference TRBV7-3 and TRBJ2-1 for the parts outside the CDR3, the full variable domain is GAGVSQTPSNKVTEKGKYVELRCDPISGHTALYWYRQSLGQGPEFLIYFQGTGAADDSGLPNDRFFAVRPEGSVSTLKIQRTERGDSAVYLCASSFASVGEQFFGPGTRLTVL.

The chain joins TRBV9 to TRBJ2-7; a possible D gene is TRBD1 (5 bases). Trimming took 3 bases from V and 1 from J, leaving 8 bases between them. Per germline, CDR1 SGDLS and CDR2 YYNGEE. The CDR3 is made up of 13 amino acids. In DNA, the CDR3 is TGTGCCAGCAGCGGAGACAGTTCCTACGAGCAGTACTTC. Its translation: CASSGDSSYEQYF.

The chain couples TRBV9 to TRBJ2-6, with a tentative D call TRBD2 (5 bases). Trimming stripped 6 bases from V and 1 base from J, with 14 bases between. The CDR3 has 16 amino acids. CDR1 is SGDLS, CDR2 YYNGEE, per germline. The CDR3 spells CASTTGFFSGANVLTF. The CDR3 DNA reads TGTGCCAGCACTACGGGGTTTTTTTCTGGGGCCAACGTCCTGACTTTC. The whole variable domain, filled in from reference TRBV9 and TRBJ2-6, reads DSGVTQTPKHLITATGQRVTLRCSPRSGDLSVYWYQQSLDQGLQFLIQYYNGEERAKGNILERFSAQQFPDLHSELNLSSLELGDSALYFCASTTGFFSGANVLTFGAGSRLTVL.

This clone was seen a few times. The rearrangement joins TRBV7-2 to TRBJ2-1, with 7 bases aligning to TRBD2. The V segment lost 1 base and the J segment 7 bases; nucleotides outside the gene matches: 7. Germline V gene sequence: CDR1 SGHTA, CDR2 FQGNSA. There are 15 residues in the CDR3. CDR3 protein: CASSLGVGGRNEQFF. CDR3 nucleotide sequence: TGTGCCAGCAGCTTAGGGGTGGGAGGGCGAAATGAGCAGTTCTTC.

The chain employs TRBV11-1 and TRBJ2-7, with D possibly being TRBD2 (5 bases). This CDR3 region has 14 residues. The V end was cut by 1 base, the J end by 5 bases, with 12 bases between. Germline lookup yields CDR1 SGHAT and CDR2 FQDESV (reference sequence). The CDR3 loop is CASSLGLTNNEQYF. CDR3 coding DNA: TGTGCCAGCAGCTTAGGCTTGACTAATAACGAGCAGTACTTC.

In this sample, this clone turned up a few times. This sequence joins TRBV6-5 and TRBJ2-1; the match to TRBD2 covers 12 bases. CDR1 MNHEY and CDR2 SVGAGI come from the germline V gene. The CDR3 runs 16 residues. The V segment lost 4 bases and the J segment 0 bases; nucleotides outside the gene matches: 1. The CDR3 sequence is CASSSGLAGSYNEQFF. The CDR3 region has the DNA TGTGCCAGCAGTTCGGGACTAGCGGGCTCCTACAATGAGCAGTTCTTC.

This clone was seen more than once but under ten times. The rearrangement links TRBV29-1 to TRBJ1-2, with D perhaps TRBD1 (5 bases). Per germline, CDR1 SQVTM and CDR2 ANQGSEA. V lost 3 bases to trimming and J lost 8 bases, with 16 bases between them. This CDR3 is 13 amino acids long. Here the CDR3 reads CSVEGLPMAGYTF. The CDR3 DNA reads as TGCAGCGTTGAGGGGCTGCCTATGGCGGGCTACACCTTC.

The V and J genes are TRBV5-1 and TRBJ2-3; D not certain. Germline loops: CDR1 SGHRS, CDR2 YFSETQ. With 1 base removed from V and 5 bases from J, the gap between germline ends came to 20 bases. This CDR3 contains 17 residues. The DNA of the CDR3 is TGCGCCAGCAGCTTGTGGCGTGACATACTATGGGGAGATACGCAGTATTTT. Translating gives CASSLWRDILWGDTQYF.

The chain's CDR3 is CAISSQPTGGPVNEQYF. In nucleotides, the CDR3 is TGTGCCATCAGTTCCCAGCCCACGGGAGGGCCGGTCAACGAGCAGTACTTC. V usage is TRBV10-3 and J usage is TRBJ2-7, with 8 bases identical to TRBD2. Germline values: CDR1 ENHRY, CDR2 SYGVKD. V was clipped by 5 bases and J by 5 bases; unmatched bases: 17. The CDR3 extends over 17 amino acids.

The rearrangement uses TRBV6-5 and TRBJ2-1, with no clear D. There are 11 residues in the CDR3. With 0 bases removed from V and 10 bases from J, the gap between germline ends came to 4 bases. CDR1 and CDR2 (germline): MNHEY, SVGAGI. CDR3 sequence: CASSYSLEQFF. The DNA for the CDR3 is TGTGCCAGCAGTTACTCGTTAGAGCAGTTCTTC.

This chain joins TRBV18 and TRBJ2-5; unclear D gene. The CDR3 consists of 14 residues. V dropped 4 bases and J dropped 0 bases, with 9 bases sitting between them. The germline CDR1 and CDR2 sequences are KGHSH and LQKENI. CDR3: CASSRDLNQETQYF. The CDR3 DNA sequence: TGTGCCAGCTCACGAGACCTAAACCAAGAGACCCAGTACTTC.

The gene calls are TRBV7-3 and TRBJ2-5; 9 positions match TRBD1. The CDR3 contains 14 residues. CDR1 and CDR2 (germline): SGHTA, FQGTGA. With 5 bases clipped from V and 5 bases from J, the junction kept 6 bases outside the gene matches. The CDR3 spells CASSQGQGRETQYF. DNA for the CDR3: TGTGCCAGCAGCCAAGGACAGGGGAGGGAGACCCAGTACTTC.

The V and J genes are TRBV27 and TRBJ2-1; a weak D match, TRBD1 (6 bases). The germline CDR1 and CDR2 sequences are MNHEY and SMNVEV (reference sequence). V shed 3 bases and J shed 2 bases, with 17 bases lying between them. The CDR3 totals 17 residues. This CDR3 reads CASSFTRGGVPYNEQFF. Here the CDR3 DNA reads TGTGCCAGCAGTTTCACCAGGGGTGGGGTCCCCTACAATGAGCAGTTCTTC.

In this sample, this clone turned up a few times. The chain uses TRBV2 and TRBJ1-5, with D unclear. Germline V gives CDR1 SNHLY, CDR2 FYNNEI. The germline V and J ends were trimmed by 1 base and 1 base, with 11 bases remaining between them. This CDR3 is built from 16 residues. CDR3 in DNA: TGTGCCAGCAGTGAAGTTTTGGCGGGAAGCAATCAGCCCCAGCATTTT. It yields the protein CASSEVLAGSNQPQHF. Drawing the rest from reference TRBV2 and TRBJ1-5, the complete variable domain is EPEVTQTPSHQVTQMGQEVILRCVPISNHLYFYWYRQILGQKVEFLVSFYNNEISEKSEIFDDQFSVERPDGSNFTLKIRSTKLEDSAMYFCASSEVLAGSNQPQHFGDGTRLSIL.

This chain links TRBV29-1 with TRBJ1-2, with D perhaps TRBD1 (6 bases). The germline CDR1 and CDR2 sequences are SQVTM and ANQGSEA. With 5 bases removed from V and 3 bases from J, the gap between germline ends came to 10 bases. The CDR3 sequence is 12 residues long. In DNA, the CDR3 is TGCAGCGTTCAGGACAGCTACTATGGCTACACCTTC. It translates to CSVQDSYYGYTF.

This clone was counted between two and nine times. The gene calls are TRBV2 and TRBJ2-2, with TRBD2 matching 7 bases. With 9 bases clipped from V and 0 bases from J, the junction kept 7 bases outside the gene matches. CDR3 length: 15 residues. Looked up from germline, CDR1 is SNHLY and CDR2 is FYNNEI. CDR3: CASVGGRANTGELFF. For the CDR3, the DNA is TGTGCCAGTGTGGGAGGGAGGGCGAACACCGGGGAGCTGTTTTTT. The full variable domain, rest sourced from reference TRBV2 and TRBJ2-2, is EPEVTQTPSHQVTQMGQEVILRCVPISNHLYFYWYRQILGQKVEFLVSFYNNEISEKSEIFDDQFSVERPDGSNFTLKIRSTKLEDSAMYFCASVGGRANTGELFFGEGSRLTVL.

The sample holds a few counts of this clone. The chain links TRBV7-9 to TRBJ2-7, with D tentatively TRBD1 or TRBD2 (6 bases each). The CDR3 spans 15 residues. V was clipped by 0 bases and J by 3 bases, with 12 bases between them. The germline V gene encodes CDR1 SEHNR and CDR2 FQNEAQ (reference sequence). CDR3 region: CASSLAGGRLYEQYF. The DNA for the CDR3 is TGTGCCAGCAGCTTAGCGGGGGGCAGGCTCTACGAGCAGTACTTC. The whole variable domain, remainder taken from reference TRBV7-9 and TRBJ2-7, is DTGVSQNPRHKITKRGQNVTFRCDPISEHNRLYWYRQTLGQGPEFLTYFQNEAQLEKSRLLSDRFSAERPKGSFSTLEIQRTEQGDSAMYLCASSLAGGRLYEQYFGPGTRLTVT.

V gene TRBV2 combines with J gene TRBJ2-5; the match to TRBD2 covers 16 bases. Germline CDR1 SNHLY, CDR2 FYNNEI. This CDR3 spans 14 amino acids. CDR3 DNA sequence: TGTGCGAGCGGGACTAGCGGGAGGGTAGAGACCCAGTACTTC. Protein sequence: CASGTSGRVETQYF.

CDR3 amino acids: CASTGPRGGTGELFF. DNA of the CDR3: TGCGCCAGCACCGGTCCCAGGGGGGGCACCGGGGAGCTGTTTTTT. The rearrangement links TRBV5-1 to TRBJ2-2; D possibly uses TRBD1 or TRBD2 (7 bases each). Trimming stripped 6 bases from V and 4 bases from J, with 16 bases between. Per germline, CDR1 SGHRS and CDR2 YFSETQ. CDR3 length equals 15 residues.

CDR3 protein: CASTLSDRQPQHF. The CDR3 DNA reads as TGTGCCAGCACTTTATCGGACAGACAGCCCCAGCATTTT. The chain recombines TRBV2 with TRBJ1-5; perhaps TRBD1 as D (6 bases). The CDR3 contains 13 residues. V dropped 7 bases and J dropped 7 bases, with 14 bases sitting between them. Per the germline V gene, CDR1 is SNHLY and CDR2 is FYNNEI.

This chain joins TRBV30 and TRBJ2-1, with D maybe TRBD1 (5 bases). This CDR3 contains 12 residues. The V gene's germline CDR1 is GTSNPN and CDR2 SVGIG (reference sequence). Trimming shortened V by 7 bases and J by 8 bases, and 15 bases separated the two germline ends. Written as DNA, the CDR3 is TGTGCCTTAGAAGGCAGGGCGGATGAGCAGTTCTTC. This gives the protein CALEGRADEQFF.

This clone has just a few counts. The chain has TRBV13 and TRBJ2-2, with 9 bases matching TRBD2. Germline CDR1 is PRHDT and CDR2 is FYEKMQ (reference sequence). This CDR3 has 15 amino acids. Germline trimming cut 0 bases from V and 4 bases from J; bases unmatched to any gene: 0. The CDR3 is CASSLGTSGTGELFF. CDR3 DNA: TGTGCCAGCAGCTTAGGGACTAGCGGCACCGGGGAGCTGTTTTTT. The full variable domain, completed using reference TRBV13 and TRBJ2-2, is AAGVIQSPRHLIKEKRETATLKCYPIPRHDTVYWYQQGPGQDPQFLISFYEKMQSDKGSIPDRFSAQQFSDYHSELNMSSLELGDSALYFCASSLGTSGTGELFFGEGSRLTVL.

This chain joins TRBV18 and TRBJ2-7; 14 nucleotides match TRBD2. Germline CDR1 reads KGHSH; CDR2 reads LQKENI. J was trimmed by 4 bases and V by 0 bases; bases with no gene match: 5. The CDR3 runs 17 residues. DNA for the CDR3: TGTGCCAGCTCACCACCGGGGGGACTAGCGGGAGTGTACGAGCAGTACTTC. This codes for CASSPPGGLAGVYEQYF.

The rearrangement joins TRBV5-6 to TRBJ1-1; a possible D gene is TRBD1 (5 bases). Trimming shortened V by 3 bases and J by 7 bases, and 13 bases separated the two germline ends. There are 13 residues in the CDR3. Germline loops: CDR1 SGHDT, CDR2 YYEEEE. The DNA of the CDR3 is TGTGCCAGCAGCTCGGGGGGACGTATTGAAGCTTTCTTT. Protein sequence: CASSSGGRIEAFF.

The V call is TRBV15, the J call TRBJ1-2; 7 nucleotides line up with TRBD1. This CDR3 has 15 residues. The trim removed 4 bases at V and 6 bases at J, leaving 11 bases unmatched. Per germline, CDR1 LNHNV and CDR2 YYDKDF (reference sequence). The CDR3 DNA reads as TGTGCCACCAGCACCGGAATGGACAGGAGAAATGGCTACACCTTC. Encoded protein: CATSTGMDRRNGYTF.

The V gene is TRBV10-3, the J gene TRBJ2-7, with D maybe TRBD2 (6 bases). V was shortened by 3 bases and J by 3 bases, with 15 bases between the two germline ends. CDR1 is ENHRY, CDR2 SYGVKD, per germline. CDR3 length: 15 residues. CDR3 in amino acids: CAISEGGGGNYEQYF. As DNA, the CDR3 is TGTGCCATCAGTGAAGGAGGAGGCGGGAACTACGAGCAGTACTTC.

This clone was found a few times. CDR3 bases: TGTGCCAGCAGCTTATACGGGAGGGCGGTCGGTGAGCAGTTCTTC. Translated, it gives CASSLYGRAVGEQFF. The chain has TRBV7-3 and TRBJ2-1; 8 bases map to TRBD2. Germline CDR1 is SGHTA and CDR2 is FQGTGA. After removal of 2 bases from V and 9 bases from J, the junction contained 9 bases not matched to a gene. The CDR3 is made up of 15 amino acids.

The chain has TRBV7-8 and TRBJ2-2, with D perhaps TRBD2 (6 bases). The germline V gene encodes CDR1 SGHVS and CDR2 FQNEAQ. The CDR3 extends over 16 amino acids. Trimming removed 10 bases at V and 7 bases at J, with 25 bases between. The CDR3 DNA follows: TGTGCCACAATCCTACGGCGCGGGACCTCAATCGGGGAGCTGTTTTTT. It yields the protein CATILRRGTSIGELFF.

Regarding this clone: Different DNA sequences within this sample yield the same CDR3. V is TRBV27 and J is TRBJ2-5; D is ambiguous. The germline CDR1 and CDR2 sequences are MNHEY and SMNVEV (reference sequence). V lost 5 bases and J 1 base, leaving 8 bases between the germline ends. The CDR3 length is 13 residues. DNA of the CDR3: TGTGCCAGCAGTCGGACCCTCCAAGAGACCCAGTACTTC. Translated: CASSRTLQETQYF.

The chain joins TRBV5-1 to TRBJ1-4; 11 bases align to TRBD1. The V gene end was trimmed by 4 bases and the J gene end by 7 bases; junction bases not matched to a gene: 6. CDR1 and CDR2 from the germline V gene are SGHRS and YFSETQ. This CDR3 region has 15 residues. CDR3 sequence: CASSGTGGGGEKLFF. As DNA, the CDR3 is TGCGCCAGCAGCGGGACAGGGGGTGGTGGTGAAAAACTGTTTTTT.